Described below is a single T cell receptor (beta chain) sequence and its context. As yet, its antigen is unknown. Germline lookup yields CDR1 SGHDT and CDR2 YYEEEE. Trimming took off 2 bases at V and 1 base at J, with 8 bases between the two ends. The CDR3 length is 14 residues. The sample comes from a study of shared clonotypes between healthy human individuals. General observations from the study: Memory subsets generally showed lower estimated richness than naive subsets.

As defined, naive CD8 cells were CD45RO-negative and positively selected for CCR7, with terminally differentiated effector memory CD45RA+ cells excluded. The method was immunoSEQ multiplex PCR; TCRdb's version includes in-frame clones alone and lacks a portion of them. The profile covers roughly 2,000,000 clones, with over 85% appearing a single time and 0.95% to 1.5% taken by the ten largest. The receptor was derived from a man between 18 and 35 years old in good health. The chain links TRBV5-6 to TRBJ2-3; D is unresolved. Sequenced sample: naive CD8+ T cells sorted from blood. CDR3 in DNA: TGTGCCAGCAGCTTTTGGCTGGGCACAGATACGCAGTATTTT. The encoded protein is CASSFWLGTDTQYF.